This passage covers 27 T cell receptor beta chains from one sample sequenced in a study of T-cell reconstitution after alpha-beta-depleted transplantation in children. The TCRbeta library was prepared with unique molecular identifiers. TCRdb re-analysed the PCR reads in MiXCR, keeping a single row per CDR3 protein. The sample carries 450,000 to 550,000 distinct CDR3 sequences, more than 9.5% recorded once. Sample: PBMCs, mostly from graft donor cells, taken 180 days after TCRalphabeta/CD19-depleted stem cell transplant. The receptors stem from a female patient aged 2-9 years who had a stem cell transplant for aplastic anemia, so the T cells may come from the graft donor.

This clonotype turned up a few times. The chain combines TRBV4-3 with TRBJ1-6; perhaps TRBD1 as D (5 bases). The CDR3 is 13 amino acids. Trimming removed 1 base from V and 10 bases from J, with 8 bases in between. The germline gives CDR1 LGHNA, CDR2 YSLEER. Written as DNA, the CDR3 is TGCGCCAGCAGCCAAGCAGGGCGATCACCCCTCCACTTT. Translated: CASSQAGRSPLHF.

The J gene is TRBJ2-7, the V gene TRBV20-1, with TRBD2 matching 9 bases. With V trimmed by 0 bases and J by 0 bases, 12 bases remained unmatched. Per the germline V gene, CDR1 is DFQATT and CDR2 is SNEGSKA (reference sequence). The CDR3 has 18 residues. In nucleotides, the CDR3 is TGCAGTGCTAGAGATCAGCAGGTAGCGGGGGTATTCTCCTACGAGCAGTACTTC. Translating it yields CSARDQQVAGVFSYEQYF.

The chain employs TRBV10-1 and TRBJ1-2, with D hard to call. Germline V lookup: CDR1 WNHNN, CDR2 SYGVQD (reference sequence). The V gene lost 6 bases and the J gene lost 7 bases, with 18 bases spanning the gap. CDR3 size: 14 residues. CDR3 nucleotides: TGCGCCAGCAGCCCGGACCCTCTCTTGGGTGGCTACACCTTC. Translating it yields CASSPDPLLGGYTF.

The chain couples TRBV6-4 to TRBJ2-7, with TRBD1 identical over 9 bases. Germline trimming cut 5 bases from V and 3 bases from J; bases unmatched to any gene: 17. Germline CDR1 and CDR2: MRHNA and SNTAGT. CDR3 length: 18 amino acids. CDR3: CASSPPPGQGPWVYEQYF. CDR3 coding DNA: TGTGCCAGCAGTCCGCCTCCGGGACAGGGTCCCTGGGTCTACGAGCAGTACTTC.

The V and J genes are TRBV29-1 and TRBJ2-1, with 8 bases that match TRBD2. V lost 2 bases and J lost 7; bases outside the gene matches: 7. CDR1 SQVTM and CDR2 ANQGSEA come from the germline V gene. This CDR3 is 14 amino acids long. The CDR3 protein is CSVEMWGLGNEQFF. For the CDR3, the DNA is TGCAGCGTTGAAATGTGGGGACTAGGGAATGAGCAGTTCTTC.

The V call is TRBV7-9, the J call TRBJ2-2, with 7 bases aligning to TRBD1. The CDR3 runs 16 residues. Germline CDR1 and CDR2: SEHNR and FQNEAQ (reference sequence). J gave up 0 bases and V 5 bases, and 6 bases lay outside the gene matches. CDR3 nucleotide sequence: TGTGCCAGCAGCCCAGTCAGGGGGACGAACACCGGGGAGCTGTTTTTT. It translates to CASSPVRGTNTGELFF. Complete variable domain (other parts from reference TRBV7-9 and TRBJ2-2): DTGVSQNPRHKITKRGQNVTFRCDPISEHNRLYWYRQTLGQGPEFLTYFQNEAQLEKSRLLSDRFSAERPKGSFSTLEIQRTEQGDSAMYLCASSPVRGTNTGELFFGEGSRLTVL.

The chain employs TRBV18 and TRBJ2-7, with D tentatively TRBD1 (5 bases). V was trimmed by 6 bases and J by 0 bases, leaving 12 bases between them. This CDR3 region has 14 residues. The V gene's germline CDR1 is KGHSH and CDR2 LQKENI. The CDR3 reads CASSSQGYSYEQYF. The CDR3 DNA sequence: TGTGCCAGCTCCTCCCAGGGTTACTCCTACGAGCAGTACTTC.

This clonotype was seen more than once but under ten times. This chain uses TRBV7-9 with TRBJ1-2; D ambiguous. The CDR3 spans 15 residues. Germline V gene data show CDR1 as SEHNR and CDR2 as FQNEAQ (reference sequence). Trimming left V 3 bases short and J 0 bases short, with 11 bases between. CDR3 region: CASSFWLGSNYGYTF. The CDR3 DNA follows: TGTGCCAGCAGCTTTTGGCTCGGTTCTAACTATGGCTACACCTTC.

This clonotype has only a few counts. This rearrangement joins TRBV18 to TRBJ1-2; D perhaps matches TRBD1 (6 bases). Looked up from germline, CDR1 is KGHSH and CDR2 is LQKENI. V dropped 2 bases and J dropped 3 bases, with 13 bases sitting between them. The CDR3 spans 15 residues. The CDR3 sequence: CASSPGAGADYGYTF. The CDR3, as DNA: TGTGCCAGCTCACCAGGCGCGGGGGCCGACTATGGCTACACCTTC. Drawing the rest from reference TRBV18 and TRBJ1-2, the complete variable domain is NAGVMQNPRHLVRRRGQEARLRCSPMKGHSHVYWYRQLPEEGLKFMVYLQKENIIDESGMPKERFSAEFPKEGPSILRIQQVVRGDSAAYFCASSPGAGADYGYTFGSGTRLTVV.

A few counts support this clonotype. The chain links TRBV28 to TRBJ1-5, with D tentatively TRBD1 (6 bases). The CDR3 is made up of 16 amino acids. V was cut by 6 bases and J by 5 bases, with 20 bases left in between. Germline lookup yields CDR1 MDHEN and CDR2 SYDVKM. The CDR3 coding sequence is TGTGCCAGCAGCTCGAGGACAGCCCGGGGATATCAGCCCCAGCATTTT. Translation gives CASSSRTARGYQPQHF.

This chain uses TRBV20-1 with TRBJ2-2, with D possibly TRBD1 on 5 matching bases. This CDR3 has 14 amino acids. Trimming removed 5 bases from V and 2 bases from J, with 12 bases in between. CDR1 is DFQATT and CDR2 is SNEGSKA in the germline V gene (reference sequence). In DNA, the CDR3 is TGCAGTGCTTACGACAGCGTTAACACCGGGGAGCTGTTTTTT. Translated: CSAYDSVNTGELFF.

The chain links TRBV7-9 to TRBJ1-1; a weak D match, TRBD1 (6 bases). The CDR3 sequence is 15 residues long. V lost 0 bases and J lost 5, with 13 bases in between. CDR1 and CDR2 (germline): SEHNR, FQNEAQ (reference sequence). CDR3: CASSLAQGGTTEAFF. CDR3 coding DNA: TGTGCCAGCAGCTTAGCACAGGGTGGAACTACTGAAGCTTTCTTT.

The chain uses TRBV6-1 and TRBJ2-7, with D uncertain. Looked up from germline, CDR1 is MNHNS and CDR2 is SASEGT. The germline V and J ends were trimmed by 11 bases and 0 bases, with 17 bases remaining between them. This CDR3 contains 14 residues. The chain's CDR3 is CAVRIGQASYEQYF. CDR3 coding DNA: TGTGCCGTCCGAATCGGGCAGGCCTCCTACGAGCAGTACTTC.

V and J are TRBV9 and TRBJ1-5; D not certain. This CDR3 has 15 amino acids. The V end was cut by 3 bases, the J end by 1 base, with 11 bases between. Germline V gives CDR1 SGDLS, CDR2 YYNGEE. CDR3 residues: CASSANPGSNQPQHF. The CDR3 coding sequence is TGTGCCAGCAGCGCCAACCCGGGGAGCAATCAGCCCCAGCATTTT.

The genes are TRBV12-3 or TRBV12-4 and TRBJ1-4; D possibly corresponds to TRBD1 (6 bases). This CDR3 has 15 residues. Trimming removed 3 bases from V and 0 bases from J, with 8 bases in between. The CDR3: CASSLAGATNEKLFF. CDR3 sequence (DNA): TGTGCCAGCAGTTTGGCAGGGGCAACTAATGAAAAACTGTTTTTT.

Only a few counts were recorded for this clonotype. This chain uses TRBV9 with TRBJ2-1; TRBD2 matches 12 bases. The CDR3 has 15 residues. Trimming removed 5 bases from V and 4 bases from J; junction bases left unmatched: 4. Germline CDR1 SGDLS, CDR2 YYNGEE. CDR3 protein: CASRGLAGWYNEQFF. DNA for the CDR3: TGTGCCAGCAGAGGACTAGCGGGATGGTACAATGAGCAGTTCTTC.

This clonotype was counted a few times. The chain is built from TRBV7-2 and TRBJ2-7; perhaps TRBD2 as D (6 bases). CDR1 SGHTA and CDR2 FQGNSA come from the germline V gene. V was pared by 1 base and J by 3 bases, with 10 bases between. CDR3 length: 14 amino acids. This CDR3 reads CASSLVEGRYEQYF. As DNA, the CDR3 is TGTGCCAGCAGCTTAGTGGAGGGTCGCTACGAGCAGTACTTC.

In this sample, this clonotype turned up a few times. The DNA for the CDR3 is TGCGCCAGCAGCTTGGAAGGGCCTGGACAGGGGTTTGAAGCTTTCTTT. Its protein product is CASSLEGPGQGFEAFF. The chain couples TRBV5-1 to TRBJ1-1; 9 bases are a match to TRBD1. CDR3 length equals 16 residues. J lost 7 bases, V lost 0 bases, and 10 bases had no gene match. Germline CDR1 SGHRS, CDR2 YFSETQ. Supplemented by reference TRBV5-1 and TRBJ1-1, the full variable domain reads KAGVTQTPRYLIKTRGQQVTLSCSPISGHRSVSWYQQTPGQGLQFLFEYFSETQRNKGNFPGRFSGRQFSNSRSEMNVSTLELGDSALYLCASSLEGPGQGFEAFFGQGTRLTVV.

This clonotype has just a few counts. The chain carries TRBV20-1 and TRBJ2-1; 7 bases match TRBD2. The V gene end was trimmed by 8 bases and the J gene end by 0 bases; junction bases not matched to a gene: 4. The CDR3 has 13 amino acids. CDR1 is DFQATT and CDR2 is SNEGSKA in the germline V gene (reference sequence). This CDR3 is CSSSGTSYNEQFF. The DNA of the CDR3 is TGCAGTTCGAGCGGGACCTCCTACAATGAGCAGTTCTTC.

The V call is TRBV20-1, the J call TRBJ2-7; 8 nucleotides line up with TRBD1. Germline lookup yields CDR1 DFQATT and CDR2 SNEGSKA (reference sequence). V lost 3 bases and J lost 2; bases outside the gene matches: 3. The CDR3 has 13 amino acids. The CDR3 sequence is CSASRQGPYEQYF. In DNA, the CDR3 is TGCAGTGCTAGCAGACAGGGGCCCTACGAGCAGTACTTC.

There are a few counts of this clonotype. CDR3 DNA sequence: TGTGCCAGCAGCAGCTCGGGACAGAACACAGATACGCAGTATTTT. Translating it yields CASSSSGQNTDTQYF. V is TRBV7-9 and J is TRBJ2-3, with 7 bases that match TRBD1. Unmatched junction bases numbered 7, after V lost 5 bases and J lost 2 bases. The germline V gene has CDR1 SEHNR and CDR2 FQNEAQ (reference sequence). There are 15 residues in the CDR3.

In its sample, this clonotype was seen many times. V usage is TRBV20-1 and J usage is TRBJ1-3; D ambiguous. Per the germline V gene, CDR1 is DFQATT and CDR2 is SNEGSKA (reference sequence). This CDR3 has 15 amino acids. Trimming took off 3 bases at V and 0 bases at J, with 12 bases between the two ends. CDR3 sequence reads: CSASGWDVSGNTIYF. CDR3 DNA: TGCAGTGCTAGCGGCTGGGATGTCTCTGGAAACACCATATATTTT.

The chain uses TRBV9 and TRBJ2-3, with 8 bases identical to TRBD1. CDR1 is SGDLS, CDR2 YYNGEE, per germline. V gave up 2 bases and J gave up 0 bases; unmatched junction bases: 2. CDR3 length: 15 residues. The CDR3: CASSVGQESTDTQYF. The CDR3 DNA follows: TGTGCCAGCAGCGTGGGACAGGAGAGCACAGATACGCAGTATTTT.

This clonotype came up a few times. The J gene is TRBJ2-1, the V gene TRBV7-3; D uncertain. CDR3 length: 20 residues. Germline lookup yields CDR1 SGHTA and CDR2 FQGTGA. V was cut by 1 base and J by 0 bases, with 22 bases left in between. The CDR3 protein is CASSLKVTERYSSSYNEQFF. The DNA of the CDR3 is TGTGCCAGCAGCTTAAAGGTAACGGAGAGGTACTCAAGCTCCTACAATGAGCAGTTCTTC.

CDR3 sequence (DNA): TGTGCCATCCGGCGGCTCTGCGGAGCCTACAATGAGCAGTTCTTC. Translation gives CAIRRLCGAYNEQFF. The chain employs TRBV9 and TRBJ2-1; no reliable D call. CDR3 length: 15 amino acids. Germline-derived CDR1 and CDR2 are SGDLS and YYNGEE. Trimming pared 9 bases from V and 2 bases from J, leaving 18 bases between.

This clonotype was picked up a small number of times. This CDR3 is CASSVTGAEQYF. The CDR3 bases are TGTGCCAGCAGTGTCACAGGGGCCGAGCAGTACTTC. The J gene is TRBJ2-7, the V gene TRBV2, with 7 bases matching TRBD1. The CDR3 has 12 residues. Germline CDR1 reads SNHLY; CDR2 reads FYNNEI. The V gene end was trimmed by 4 bases and the J gene end by 6 bases; junction bases not matched to a gene: 3.

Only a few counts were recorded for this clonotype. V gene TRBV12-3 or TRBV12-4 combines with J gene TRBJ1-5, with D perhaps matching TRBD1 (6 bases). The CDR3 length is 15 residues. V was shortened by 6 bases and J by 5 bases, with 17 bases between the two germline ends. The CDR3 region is CASSRNTGLDQPQHF. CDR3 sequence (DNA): TGTGCCAGCAGCCGTAACACAGGGCTAGATCAGCCCCAGCATTTT.